Following are 30 T cell receptor beta chains from one sample sequenced in a study of blood T cells in healthy people across ages (dated by TCRdb to between 2014 and 2016). The method was 5' RACE. Instrument on record: Illumina HiSeq 2500. The second PCR ran for about 6 to 12 cycles and used a J-beta primer mix along with a sample-barcoded 5' primer. TCRdb applied fastp at Q25 and MiXCR to the public reads, then kept only in-frame beta chains. Under each unique CDR3 protein, matching rows form one entry showing the most common genes and DNA. The sample table records some 1.5 million distinct CDR3 sequences; about 42% of these occur just once. Around 4% of the sample is taken by the ten largest. Sequenced: blood. All receptors derive from a woman aged 18-29 years in good health.

This clonotype was found a few times. This chain uses TRBV6-2 or TRBV6-3 with TRBJ1-1; weak D call: TRBD1 (5 bases). The CDR3 spans 14 residues. Per germline, CDR1 MNHEY and CDR2 SVGEGT. V lost 8 bases, J lost 4 bases, and 17 bases lay in between. The CDR3 DNA follows: TGTGCCAGCTCCGGAGGGGATCGAGGCACTGAAGCTTTCTTT. This encodes CASSGGDRGTEAFF.

With respect to this clonotype: A much larger clone differs by one base, so this may be a read error. This chain connects TRBV7-9 to TRBJ2-7; tentatively, D is TRBD1 or TRBD2 (5 bases each). CDR3 length: 16 residues. Germline-derived CDR1 and CDR2 are SEHNR and FQNEAQ (reference sequence). CDR3 in DNA: TGTGCCAGCAGACCGAACCGGGACGGCAAATCCTACGGGCAGTACTTC. This translates into CASRPNRDGKSYGQYF.

This chain connects TRBV9 to TRBJ1-5; no firm D call. The germline V and J ends were trimmed by 3 bases and 4 bases, with 11 bases remaining between them. Germline V gene data show CDR1 as SGDLS and CDR2 as YYNGEE. The CDR3 extends over 14 amino acids. The DNA of the CDR3 is TGTGCCAGCAGCGGAGGCCCAACTAATCAGCCCCAGCATTTT. The encoded protein is CASSGGPTNQPQHF.

V and J are TRBV7-9 and TRBJ2-3; TRBD1 agrees at 9 bases. Germline trimming cut 5 bases from V and 5 bases from J; bases unmatched to any gene: 5. In germline, CDR1 is SEHNR, CDR2 FQNEAQ (reference sequence). The CDR3 loop spans 14 amino acids. The CDR3 region is CASSDGTGLDTQYF. The DNA for the CDR3 is TGTGCCAGCAGCGACGGGACAGGGTTAGATACGCAGTATTTT.

The chain has TRBV27 and TRBJ1-4; D unresolved. The CDR3 is made up of 15 amino acids. Germline CDR1 and CDR2: MNHEY and SMNVEV (reference sequence). V gave up 5 bases and J gave up 3 bases, with 13 bases separating them. The CDR3 protein is CASSPRRSPNEKLFF. The CDR3 region has the DNA TGTGCCAGCAGTCCCCGACGAAGCCCTAATGAAAAACTGTTTTTT.

Points on this clonotype: An end of the junction does not agree with germline; a read error may underlie this. Here the CDR3 reads CCAGTGGDNEQFF. For the CDR3, the DNA is TGCTGTGCTGGGACAGGGGGCGACAATGAGCAGTTCTTC. This chain joins TRBV20-1 and TRBJ2-1; 12 bases map to TRBD1. This CDR3 contains 13 residues. CDR1 and CDR2 from the germline V gene are DFQATT and SNEGSKA (reference sequence).

The V and J genes are TRBV29-1 and TRBJ1-1; no definite D call. Trimming stripped 6 bases from V and 7 bases from J, with 21 bases between. The germline gives CDR1 SQVTM, CDR2 ANQGSEA. This CDR3 contains 14 residues. The CDR3 bases are TGCAGCGTGGGGATCAGTCGAACAGTGGGTGAAGCTTTCTTT. This translates into CSVGISRTVGEAFF. The entire variable domain, with the rest obtained from reference TRBV29-1 and TRBJ1-1, is as follows: SAVISQKPSRDICQRGTSLTIQCQVDSQVTMMFWYRQQPGQSLTLIATANQGSEATYESGFVIDKFPISRPNLTFSTLTVSNMSPEDSSIYLCSVGISRTVGEAFFGQGTRLTVV.

The chain has TRBV30 and TRBJ2-4; weak D call: TRBD1 (5 bases). The J call may be in error: the DNA end matches TRBJ2-7 better. CDR1 and CDR2 from the germline V gene are GTSNPN and SVGIG (reference sequence). The CDR3 runs to 12 residues. DNA of the CDR3: TGTGCCTGGAAGGGGATCGGGTACGAGCAGTACTTC. Amino acid sequence: CAWKGIGYEQYF.

The chain uses TRBV12-3 or TRBV12-4 and TRBJ2-1; TRBD2 aligns across 9 bases. Matching the DNA end better, TRBJ2-7 makes the J call doubtful. CDR3 length equals 14 residues. In nucleotides, the CDR3 is TGTGCCAGCTCCCAGCGGGGGGACTACAATGAGCAGTACTTC. Protein sequence: CASSQRGDYNEQYF.

The V call is TRBV20-1, the J call TRBJ2-4, with D uncertain. V lost 5 bases, J lost 2 bases, and 19 bases lay in between. The CDR3 is 16 residues long. CDR1 is DFQATT and CDR2 is SNEGSKA in the germline V gene (reference sequence). CDR3 protein: CSAPRLPLGPKNIQYF. The DNA of the CDR3 is TGCAGTGCTCCCCGACTCCCTTTAGGACCCAAAAACATTCAGTACTTC.

This clonotype has only a few counts. The chain has TRBV6-5 and TRBJ2-2; 7 bases are a match to TRBD2. Losses at the gene ends were 5 bases for V and 15 bases for J; bases not matched to a gene: 12. This CDR3 spans 13 amino acids. Germline assignment: CDR1 MNHEY and CDR2 SVGAGI. The CDR3 coding sequence is TGTGCCAGCAGTACCCCAACTAGCGCCCTCGTGTTTTTT. Protein: CASSTPTSALVFF.

This clonotype was picked up many times. The V and J genes are TRBV4-1 and TRBJ1-2, with D possibly being TRBD1 (6 bases). This CDR3 is built from 12 residues. Germline V lookup: CDR1 MGHRA, CDR2 YSYEKL. V shed 3 bases and J shed 6 bases, with 8 bases lying between them. The CDR3 reads CASSQGHDGYTF. The CDR3 DNA sequence: TGCGCCAGCAGCCAGGGACATGATGGCTACACCTTC.

This chain uses TRBV6-6 with TRBJ2-1; D uncertain. The CDR3 totals 13 residues. Trimming removed 7 bases from V and 1 base from J, with 8 bases in between. Germline CDR1 MNHNY, CDR2 SVGAGI (reference sequence). CDR3 bases: TGTGCCAGCACCGCGGTGTCCTACAATGAGCAGTTCTTC. Protein: CASTAVSYNEQFF.

This chain uses TRBV24-1 with TRBJ2-3; D tentatively reads TRBD1 or TRBD2 (5 bases each). V gave up 5 bases and J gave up 1 base, with 15 bases separating them. The CDR3 is made up of 16 amino acids. In germline, CDR1 is KGHDR, CDR2 SFDVKD. The CDR3 DNA reads as TGTGCCACCAGTGCCCGGGACCCGGCCCGCACAGATACGCAGTATTTT. Its protein is CATSARDPARTDTQYF.

This clonotype was seen a few times. The rearrangement joins TRBV4-3 to TRBJ2-1, with 9 nucleotides matching TRBD2. V trimming: 0 bases; J trimming: 8 bases; junction bases outside the gene matches: 5. Germline CDR1 is LGHNA and CDR2 is YSLEER. This CDR3 comprises 15 residues. The CDR3 here is CASSQEGTSGYEQFF. The DNA for the CDR3 is TGCGCCAGCAGCCAAGAGGGTACTAGCGGGTATGAGCAGTTCTTC.

V is TRBV12-3 or TRBV12-4 and J is TRBJ2-7; 11 positions match TRBD1. The CDR3 is made up of 16 amino acids. Trimming cost V 3 bases and J 7 bases; bases outside gene matches: 11. CDR3 coding DNA: TGTGCCAGCAGTTTTAGGACAGGGGGCTTCTACAATGAGCAGTACTTC. This codes for CASSFRTGGFYNEQYF.

This clonotype has more than one count but fewer than ten. The chain combines TRBV10-3 with TRBJ2-5, with TRBD1 identical over 8 bases. J was trimmed by 5 bases and V by 7 bases; bases with no gene match: 9. The CDR3 has 14 amino acids. Germline CDR1 and CDR2: ENHRY and SYGVKD. The CDR3 sequence: CAIITTGARETQYF. CDR3 sequence (DNA): TGTGCCATCATTACGACAGGGGCCAGGGAGACCCAGTACTTC.

This clonotype is a singleton in its sample. The chain employs TRBV6-6 and TRBJ2-1; D is undetermined. Near its end, the DNA agrees better with TRBJ2-7, so the J call may be wrong. This CDR3 region has 12 residues. Germline V gene data show CDR1 as MNHNY and CDR2 as SVGAGI (reference sequence). The CDR3 region has the DNA TGTGCCAGCAGCACAGTCGACAATGAGCAGTACTTC. Its protein is CASSTVDNEQYF.

This clonotype was recorded at least ten times. The V call is TRBV7-2, the J call TRBJ2-3; 11 positions agree with TRBD2. The V segment lost 4 bases and the J segment 0 bases; nucleotides outside the gene matches: 9. The CDR3 is 18 residues long. From germline, CDR1 is SGHTA and CDR2 FQGNSA. DNA for the CDR3: TGTGCCAGCAGCTCAGAACTAGCGGGAGACTCTAGCACAGATACGCAGTATTTT. It yields the protein CASSSELAGDSSTDTQYF.

J is TRBJ1-2 and V is TRBV10-3; D might be TRBD1 (5 bases). CDR1 is ENHRY, CDR2 SYGVKD, per germline. The ends were cut back, 0 bases at V and 5 bases at J, with 16 bases in the middle. This CDR3 region has 16 residues. The CDR3 loop reads CAISESRSGLGYGYTF. The DNA of the CDR3 is TGTGCCATCAGTGAGTCGAGGTCGGGGCTTGGATATGGCTACACCTTC.

This clonotype occurred a few times. The V gene is TRBV7-2, the J gene TRBJ2-5; tentatively, D is TRBD2 (5 bases). Trimming removed 5 bases from V and 2 bases from J, with 18 bases in between. Per the germline V gene, CDR1 is SGHTA and CDR2 is FQGNSA. The CDR3 covers 16 residues. CDR3 amino acids: CASSTTPQRSQETQYF. CDR3 bases: TGTGCCAGCAGCACAACACCCCAGCGGTCTCAAGAGACCCAGTACTTC.

This clonotype was recorded a few times. J is TRBJ2-7 and V is TRBV29-1, with D possibly matching TRBD2 (5 bases). Trimming removed 4 bases at V and 1 base at J, with 17 bases between. Germline lookup yields CDR1 SQVTM and CDR2 ANQGSEA. The CDR3 consists of 15 residues. The DNA for the CDR3 is TGCAGCGTTGTACTGGACGTCCGGGGTTCCTACGAGCAGTACTTC. This sequence encodes CSVVLDVRGSYEQYF.

About this clonotype: A much larger clone lies one base from this, so it may be a read error. This sequence joins TRBV5-1 and TRBJ2-5; D remains unclear. The length of the CDR3 is 12 residues. Per the germline V gene, CDR1 is SGHRS and CDR2 is YFSETQ. Between the trimmed V and J ends, which lost 6 bases and 0 bases, there was a span of 6 bases. CDR3 DNA sequence: TGCGCCAGCACCTGGGACCAAGAGACCCAGTACTTC. Translation: CASTWDQETQYF.

The CDR3 sequence is CSASGTVGSYEQYF. The DNA of the CDR3 is TGCAGTGCTAGTGGGACAGTGGGCTCCTACGAGCAGTACTTC. The rearrangement joins TRBV20-1 to TRBJ2-7, with TRBD1 identical over 7 bases. The CDR3 runs to 14 residues. Per the germline V gene, CDR1 is DFQATT and CDR2 is SNEGSKA (reference sequence). Losses at the gene ends were 3 bases for V and 0 bases for J; bases not matched to a gene: 5.

This clonotype was observed a few times. The chain uses TRBV20-1 and TRBJ2-7; tentative D call: TRBD2 (5 bases). From germline, CDR1 is DFQATT and CDR2 SNEGSKA (reference sequence). The length of the CDR3 is 14 residues. Trimming took 6 bases from V and 0 from J, leaving 15 bases between them. In DNA form, the CDR3 reads TGCAGTGCAGCGCCAGCTAGCAACTCCTACGAGCAGTACTTC. As protein: CSAAPASNSYEQYF.

This chain links TRBV20-1 with TRBJ1-1, with D uncertain. Looked up from germline, CDR1 is DFQATT and CDR2 is SNEGSKA (reference sequence). With 0 bases removed from V and 4 bases from J, the gap between germline ends came to 12 bases. CDR3 length: 14 amino acids. In nucleotides, the CDR3 is TGCAGTGCTAGAGATCGCCGGCTGGGCACTGAAGCTTTCTTT. It encodes CSARDRRLGTEAFF.

The chain couples TRBV29-1 to TRBJ2-7; 7 nucleotides line up with TRBD1. The CDR3 is made up of 14 amino acids. Germline values: CDR1 SQVTM, CDR2 ANQGSEA. V shed 4 bases, J shed 0 bases, and the junction held 6 bases outside the gene matches. Here the CDR3 reads CSVAAGQASYEQYF. Here the CDR3 DNA reads TGCAGCGTTGCGGCTGGACAGGCCTCCTACGAGCAGTACTTC.

This clonotype was recorded a few times. The chain is built from TRBV12-3 or TRBV12-4 and TRBJ2-7, with a tentative D call TRBD2 (5 bases). This CDR3 comprises 13 residues. V lost 5 bases and J lost 5, with 13 bases in between. CDR3 DNA sequence: TGTGCCAGCAGTCCCCGGAGGCAGGACGAGCAGTACTTC. It encodes CASSPRRQDEQYF.

This chain links TRBV12-3 or TRBV12-4 with TRBJ2-1; 13 nucleotides match TRBD2. J gave up 9 bases and V 0 bases, and 5 bases lay outside the gene matches. The CDR3 length is 16 residues. The CDR3 here is CASSLAQGLAGREQFF. The CDR3, as DNA: TGTGCCAGCAGTTTAGCGCAGGGACTAGCGGGACGTGAGCAGTTCTTC.

The rearrangement links TRBV6-5 to TRBJ1-3, with a possible D match to TRBD1 (5 bases). The CDR3 runs 15 residues. The germline gives CDR1 MNHEY, CDR2 SVGAGI. Trimming left V 2 bases short and J 4 bases short, with 12 bases between. The CDR3 nucleotides read TGTGCCAGCAGTTACGTATGGCAGGGAGGAAACACCATATATTTT. It codes for CASSYVWQGGNTIYF.